This T cell receptor (beta chain) emerged from a study of CD8 T cells in ankylosing spondylitis. Germline CDR1 is SEHNR and CDR2 is FQNEAQ (reference sequence). V lost 4 bases and J lost 7, with 8 bases in between. The CDR3 extends over 13 amino acids. The table lists this clonotype with a few counts. From the 5' RACE reads, TCRdb called clonotypes with MiXCR, one entry per CDR3 protein. Altogether 150,000 to 250,000 distinct CDR3 sequences are present, 10% to 15% being singletons, with the ten largest covering about 17%. The sample was blood, either unsorted or a sorted T cell fraction (not recorded which). The TCR originated in a male donor with ankylosing spondylitis or in good health (not recorded which). This chain uses TRBV7-9 with TRBJ1-6; the D is unclear. CDR3 coding DNA: TGTGCCAGCAGCTCCATGCGCAATTCACCCCTCCACTTT. Translated: CASSSMRNSPLHF.